A single sample is the source of the 20 T cell receptor beta chains below, sequenced in a study of cytomegalovirus exposure and HLA in healthy donors. The primer mix had 60 Vbeta and 13 Jbeta primers. Generated by immunoSEQ multiplex PCR, the TCRdb table keeps only in-frame clones and is missing some. The profile covers roughly 140,000 clones, with around 60% appearing a single time and 5.5% to 9% taken by the ten largest. The sequenced material came from PBMCs. The receptors come from a woman in her sixties in good health and CMV-seropositive.

The CDR3 reads CSVEDLRGTDTQYF. The CDR3 bases are TGCAGCGTTGAAGATCTTAGGGGGACAGATACGCAGTATTTT. The chain carries TRBV29-1 and TRBJ2-3, with D tentatively TRBD1 (6 bases). This CDR3 is built from 14 residues. The germline V and J ends were trimmed by 0 bases and 3 bases, with 10 bases remaining between them. The germline V gene has CDR1 SQVTM and CDR2 ANQGSEA.

The V and J genes are TRBV18 and TRBJ2-3, with 11 bases aligning to TRBD2. The germline gives CDR1 KGHSH, CDR2 LQKENI. There are 15 residues in the CDR3. The junction had 2 bases not matched to a gene; V was cut back by 6 bases and J by 0 bases. CDR3 sequence (DNA): TGTGCCAGCTCCCCTAGCGGGGGGAGCACAGATACGCAGTATTTT. Its protein is CASSPSGGSTDTQYF.

This clone came up once. The V gene is TRBV25-1, the J gene TRBJ1-1; the D is unclear. V lost 6 bases, J lost 1 base, and 6 bases lay in between. There are 12 residues in the CDR3. The germline CDR1 and CDR2 sequences are MGHDK and SYGVNS. DNA for the CDR3: TGTGCCAGCAGACCCGGGAACACTGAAGCTTTCTTT. Its translation is CASRPGNTEAFF.

A few counts support this clone. The V and J genes are TRBV5-6 and TRBJ2-5; TRBD2 matches 14 bases. The J call may be mistaken, given a closer DNA end match to TRBJ2-7. The germline V gene has CDR1 SGHDT and CDR2 YYEEEE. This CDR3 region has 19 residues. CDR3 sequence: CASSLGGLAGVPHTYEQYF. The CDR3 region has the DNA TGTGCCAGCAGCTTGGGGGGACTAGCGGGAGTCCCCCATACCTACGAGCAGTACTTC.

The chain recombines TRBV7-9 with TRBJ2-1; 8 nucleotides match TRBD2. Germline-derived CDR1 and CDR2 are SEHNR and FQNEAQ (reference sequence). This CDR3 has 13 residues. V lost 6 bases, J lost 8 bases, and 6 bases stayed unmatched. The CDR3 here is CASRYSRGDEQFF. CDR3 coding DNA: TGTGCCAGCAGATACTCGCGGGGGGATGAGCAGTTCTTC.

This clone was counted only a few times. The rearrangement links TRBV5-1 to TRBJ2-7; 8 bases align to TRBD2. V was clipped by 0 bases and J by 0 bases; unmatched bases: 8. This CDR3 is 17 amino acids long. Germline lookup yields CDR1 SGHRS and CDR2 YFSETQ. The DNA of the CDR3 is TGCGCCAGCAGCTTGGATAGCCTAGCGGGTTTCTCCTACGAGCAGTACTTC. It encodes CASSLDSLAGFSYEQYF.

The chain recombines TRBV6-4 with TRBJ2-7; no reliable D call. CDR1 is MRHNA, CDR2 SNTAGT, per germline. This CDR3 contains 15 residues. The ends were cut back, 0 bases at V and 1 base at J, with 10 bases in the middle. The CDR3 loop reads CASSDSRLPSYEQYF. The CDR3 bases are TGTGCCAGCAGTGACTCGAGACTGCCATCCTACGAGCAGTACTTC.

V and J are TRBV25-1 and TRBJ2-5, with D possibly TRBD1 on 6 matching bases. Matching the DNA end better, TRBJ2-7 makes the J call doubtful. The length of the CDR3 is 14 residues. Per germline, CDR1 MGHDK and CDR2 SYGVNS. CDR3 coding DNA: TGTGCCAGCAGCGGACAGACGGTCTCCTACGAGCAGTACTTC. Translated: CASSGQTVSYEQYF.

This clone was seen more than once but under ten times. The chain recombines TRBV15 with TRBJ2-5; D may be TRBD2 (5 bases). The CDR3 is made up of 15 amino acids. V lost 2 bases, J lost 5 bases, and 15 bases lay in between. CDR1 is LNHNV, CDR2 YYDKDF, per germline (reference sequence). This chain's CDR3 is CATSRPRQTGETQYF. For the CDR3, the DNA is TGTGCCACCAGCAGACCTCGACAAACGGGGGAGACCCAGTACTTC.

Written as DNA, the CDR3 is TGTGCCAGCAGGGCACAGGGCACCGCCTATGGCTACACCTTC. It translates to CASRAQGTAYGYTF. The rearrangement joins TRBV27 to TRBJ1-2; D is possibly TRBD1 (6 bases). The V and J ends lost 6 bases and 4 bases respectively, with 15 bases between them. Germline CDR1 MNHEY, CDR2 SMNVEV (reference sequence). The CDR3 spans 14 residues.

This chain links TRBV4-3 with TRBJ2-7; the D gene is possibly TRBD1 (5 bases). Germline V gene lookup returns CDR1 LGHNA and CDR2 YSLEER. The V gene lost 1 base and the J gene lost 3 bases, with 7 bases spanning the gap. The CDR3 is 13 amino acids. CDR3 amino acids: CASSQGTLYEQYF. The CDR3 DNA reads as TGCGCCAGCAGCCAAGGGACACTCTACGAGCAGTACTTC.

The rearrangement links TRBV28 to TRBJ1-5, with D hard to call. Germline V gene lookup returns CDR1 MDHEN and CDR2 SYDVKM. The CDR3 is 13 residues long. Trimming cost V 8 bases and J 8 bases, with 16 bases left between them. In nucleotides, the CDR3 is TGTGCCAGCGGAACCGGGGTCCGAGAGCCCCAGCATTTT. Its translation: CASGTGVREPQHF.

The CDR3: CATKGGLGAAFF. Written as DNA, the CDR3 is TGTGCCACCAAAGGGGGTTTGGGTGCGGCTTTCTTT. The chain carries TRBV27 and TRBJ1-1, with D possibly matching TRBD1 (6 bases). CDR1 and CDR2 (germline): MNHEY, SMNVEV (reference sequence). V lost 10 bases to trimming and J lost 11 bases, with 20 bases between them. The CDR3 is 12 amino acids.

The genes are TRBV6-5 and TRBJ2-7; TRBD1 agrees at 9 bases. This CDR3 region has 11 residues. Germline V gene lookup returns CDR1 MNHEY and CDR2 SVGAGI. After removal of 4 bases from V and 10 bases from J, the junction contained 2 bases not matched to a gene. The CDR3 loop is CASSSDRGQYF. Here the CDR3 DNA reads TGTGCCAGCAGTTCGGACAGGGGTCAGTACTTC.

The chain recombines TRBV7-2 with TRBJ1-6; 9 bases are a match to TRBD1. This CDR3 is 15 amino acids long. Trimming removed 5 bases from V and 5 bases from J; junction bases left unmatched: 4. Germline V gene data show CDR1 as SGHTA and CDR2 as FQGNSA. For the CDR3, the DNA is TGTGCCAGCAGCAAGAGACAGGGGGATAATTCACCCCTCCACTTT. The encoded protein is CASSKRQGDNSPLHF. The full variable domain, in which reference TRBV7-2 and TRBJ1-6 provide the parts outside the CDR3, is GAGVSQSPSNKVTEKGKDVELRCDPISGHTALYWYRQSLGQGLEFLIYFQGNSAPDKSGLPSDRFSAERTGGSVSTLTIQRTQQEDSAVYLCASSKRQGDNSPLHFGNGTRLTVT.

The gene calls are TRBV28 and TRBJ2-3; 8 bases fit TRBD2. After removal of 2 bases from V and 0 bases from J, the junction contained 1 base not matched to a gene. The CDR3 spans 15 residues. Germline V gives CDR1 MDHEN, CDR2 SYDVKM. The CDR3 DNA follows: TGTGCCAGCAGTTTAACTAGCGGAAGCACAGATACGCAGTATTTT. The encoded protein is CASSLTSGSTDTQYF.

This clone came up once. J is TRBJ2-5 and V is TRBV6-5; 7 bases are shared with TRBD2. J was trimmed by 8 bases and V by 7 bases; bases with no gene match: 16. CDR1 is MNHEY and CDR2 is SVGAGI in the germline V gene. The CDR3 consists of 15 residues. CDR3 amino acids: CASNLQAGSPGTQYF. For the CDR3, the DNA is TGTGCCAGCAACCTCCAAGCGGGGTCTCCGGGAACCCAGTACTTC.

The chain has TRBV4-1 and TRBJ1-2; no firm D call. Germline-derived CDR1 and CDR2 are MGHRA and YSYEKL. V shed 2 bases and J shed 7 bases, with 14 bases lying between them. The CDR3 has 14 amino acids. The CDR3 DNA follows: TGCGCCAGCAGCCAATTCGCCGAGGTGGGTGGCTACACCTTC. Translation: CASSQFAEVGGYTF.

The rearrangement uses TRBV27 and TRBJ2-7; perhaps TRBD2 as D (6 bases). V was pared by 4 bases and J by 2 bases, with 15 bases between. This CDR3 contains 15 residues. The germline V gene has CDR1 MNHEY and CDR2 SMNVEV (reference sequence). The CDR3 protein is CASSSERALTYEQYF. CDR3 nucleotide sequence: TGTGCCAGCAGTTCGGAGCGGGCACTTACCTACGAGCAGTACTTC.

This clone was detected only a few times. This chain joins TRBV19 and TRBJ2-1; D remains unclear. The V and J ends lost 2 bases and 3 bases respectively, with 8 bases between them. Per germline, CDR1 LNHDA and CDR2 SQIVND (reference sequence). The CDR3 totals 14 residues. DNA of the CDR3: TGTGCCAGTAGTATACGATCAGACTACAATGAGCAGTTCTTC. It codes for CASSIRSDYNEQFF.